This T cell receptor (beta chain) is from a study of blood T cell repertoires in COVID-19. Assay: immunoSEQ multiplex PCR; the TCRdb copy retains only in-frame clones and omits some. The table records roughly 360,000 clones, around nine tenths of them present only once. This CDR3 has 13 amino acids. The germline V gene has CDR1 MNHEY and CDR2 SVGAGI. For this clone: One end of the junction does not line up with germline, which may come from a read error.

The receptor comes from a woman in her 30s with acute COVID-19. Sequencing was performed on PBMCs or T cells enriched from blood (not recorded which). The V gene is TRBV6-5, the J gene TRBJ1-5, with a possible D match to TRBD1 (5 bases). For the CDR3, the DNA is TGTGCCAGCAGGACAGACAATAATCATCCCCAGCATTTT. Protein: CASRTDNNHPQHF.